This T cell receptor beta chain was identified in a study of monozygotic twins with inflammatory bowel disease. Remarks on this clonotype: Its antigen is as yet unknown.

Whole-study findings and limits: IBD-affected twins scored below their healthy co-twins in TCRbeta diversity (inverse Simpson).

TCRdb derives one entry per CDR3 protein from the 5' RACE reads, leaving out DNA. This sample's table has roughly 100,000 distinct CDR3 sequences. Sequences were obtained from blood. This TCR was sampled from a human donor with ulcerative colitis or Crohn's disease, or a healthy co-twin of an affected twin (not recorded which).

The CDR3 spells CASSQGPGKAIETQYF. The chain is built from TRBV5-1 and TRBJ2-5; the D call of TRBD1 rests on TCRdb alone, since no DNA is present to check it. CDR1 and CDR2 (germline): SGHRS, YFSETQ. This CDR3 comprises 16 residues.